This T cell receptor (beta chain) was identified during a study of cytomegalovirus exposure and HLA in healthy donors. Looking at the study overall: Some 80 million unique TCRs from HLA-typed donors were held in an early data release. Whole-study results and caveats: For most TCR beta V segments, an earlier analysis put the productive rate at about 87% or about 30% of the time. Reportedly, diagnosis of cytomegalovirus status by the classifier showed high specificity and sensitivity. The authors judged a highly shared variant cluster likely a sequencing artifact.

A word on this clone: Its antigen is unidentified.

V dropped 6 bases and J dropped 8; count of bases not matched to a gene: 11. The CDR3 is 14 amino acids. In germline, CDR1 is MNHNS, CDR2 SASEGT. PCR primers comprised 60 Vbeta and 13 Jbeta primers. Some clones are missing from TCRdb's copy, which holds only in-frame ones; the method was immunoSEQ multiplex PCR. The top ten clones hold about 1% of a sample with about 190,000 clones, 87% of them seen once. V and J are TRBV6-1 and TRBJ1-2, with TRBD1 matching over 8 bases. This receptor was taken from a boy aged 2-15 years in good health and CMV-seronegative. Material for sequencing was PBMCs. Written as DNA, the CDR3 is TGTGCCAGCAGATCCAGGACAGGGCGGGAGGGCTACACCTTC. Its protein product is CASRSRTGREGYTF.